This T cell receptor (beta chain) was sequenced in a study of STAT5B mutations in CD4+ large granular lymphocyte leukemia. The repertoire was sequenced with immunoSEQ multiplex PCR; TCRdb's copy has only in-frame clones and lacks some. This sample has around 1,700 clones, with about three quarters found just once. Trimming stripped 6 bases from V and 7 bases from J, with 15 bases between. Germline CDR1 and CDR2: MNHNY and SVGAGI (reference sequence). This CDR3 comprises 13 residues. The chain has TRBV6-6 and TRBJ1-1; D possibly corresponds to TRBD1 (5 bases). Sequenced material: PBMCs. This sequence originates from a woman in her sixties or seventies with CD4+ T-cell large granular lymphocyte leukemia. In DNA form, the CDR3 reads TGTGCCAGCAGCCCCGGACGGGGCGATGAAGCTTTCTTT. The encoded protein is CASSPGRGDEAFF.